A single sample gave rise to the 10 T cell receptor beta chains below, sequenced in a study of T cells in Graves' hyperthyroidism and ophthalmopathy. Amplification of TCR beta CDR3 regions was performed using RNA transcripts as template. In the first-round RT-PCR of the TCR CDR3, the HTBI primer set was used. TCRdb ran MiXCR on the multiplex PCR reads and lists one entry per CDR3 protein. Of about 640,000 distinct CDR3 sequences listed, roughly 20% were seen once; the top ten hold 30% to 40%. Sequencing was carried out using blood. The source of these receptors is a man aged 30 to 45 with Graves' ophthalmopathy.

This clonotype appeared once. The rearrangement links TRBV5-8 to TRBJ1-1; 7 bases align to TRBD1. From germline, CDR1 is SGHTS and CDR2 YDEGEE. The junction had 10 bases not matched to a gene; V was cut back by 4 bases and J by 10 bases. The CDR3 is made up of 13 amino acids. CDR3 amino acids: CASSRPHPGGAFF. The CDR3 DNA follows: TGTGCCAGCAGCCGACCGCATCCAGGGGGAGCTTTCTTT.

Comments on this clonotype: A single base separates this from a much larger clone, so it may be a read error. J is TRBJ1-1 and V is TRBV29-1; D gene ambiguous. The germline gives CDR1 SQVTM, CDR2 ANQGSEA. This CDR3 comprises 13 residues. CDR3 sequence: CSIDRVLNTEAFF. Here the CDR3 DNA reads TGCAGCATTGATAGGGTCCTGAACACTGAAGCTTTCTTT. The whole variable domain, remainder taken from reference TRBV29-1 and TRBJ1-1, is SAVISQKPSRDICQRGTSLTIQCQVDSQVTMMFWYRQQPGQSLTLIATANQGSEATYESGFVIDKFPISRPNLTFSTLTVSNMSPEDSSIYLCSIDRVLNTEAFFGQGTRLTVV.

This clonotype was counted only a few times. This sequence joins TRBV6-1 and TRBJ1-3; D remains ambiguous. V dropped 7 bases and J dropped 2 bases, with 18 bases sitting between them. From germline, CDR1 is MNHNS and CDR2 SASEGT. The CDR3 is 16 amino acids. CDR3 sequence reads: CASTPLIGDPGNTIYF. The CDR3 nucleotides read TGTGCCAGCACCCCATTAATCGGAGATCCTGGAAACACCATATATTTT.

The rearrangement uses TRBV20-1 and TRBJ2-7; D is undetermined. This CDR3 is built from 13 residues. Germline assignment: CDR1 DFQATT and CDR2 SNEGSKA (reference sequence). The ends were cut back, 1 base at V and 4 bases at J, with 11 bases in the middle. The DNA of the CDR3 is TGCAGTGCTAGAGGACATGCCGGGTACGAGCAGTACTTC. It encodes CSARGHAGYEQYF.

This clonotype has just a few counts. The junction does not match germline at one end; this may be a read error. The chain has TRBV7-9 and TRBJ2-7, with 8 bases aligning to TRBD1. Per germline, CDR1 SEHNR and CDR2 FQNEAQ (reference sequence). The CDR3 runs to 11 residues. The CDR3 bases are TGTGCCAGCAGCGAGACAGGGGAGCGGTACTTC. Amino acid sequence: CASSETGERYF.

As to this clonotype: One junction end does not reproduce the germline sequence, and a read error may be involved. V is TRBV20-1 and J is TRBJ1-2; D not certain. Per germline, CDR1 DFQATT and CDR2 SNEGSKA (reference sequence). The CDR3 consists of 10 residues. CDR3 in amino acids: CNARMDGYTF. In nucleotides, the CDR3 is TGCAATGCTAGGATGGATGGCTACACCTTC.

The J gene is TRBJ1-2, the V gene TRBV6-2 or TRBV6-3; no clear D gene. V lost 6 bases, J lost 7 bases, and 18 bases lay in between. Germline CDR1 MNHEY, CDR2 SVGEGT. The CDR3 consists of 14 residues. CDR3: CASSPKPGGGGYTF. The CDR3 bases are TGTGCCAGCAGCCCCAAACCGGGAGGAGGTGGCTACACCTTC.

The chain employs TRBV5-6 and TRBJ2-7; a possible D gene is TRBD2 (5 bases). This CDR3 comprises 17 residues. V lost 4 bases and J lost 0, with 20 bases in between. CDR1 is SGHDT and CDR2 is YYEEEE in the germline V gene. CDR3 in amino acids: CASSPTMERWSSYEQYF. As DNA, the CDR3 is TGTGCCAGCAGCCCGACAATGGAGCGGTGGAGCTCCTACGAGCAGTACTTC.

This clonotype occurred a few times. The chain employs TRBV25-1 and TRBJ2-7, with D possibly matching TRBD2 (6 bases). Germline V gene sequence: CDR1 MGHDK, CDR2 SYGVNS. Trimming removed 1 base at V and 5 bases at J, with 12 bases between. The CDR3 consists of 14 residues. Written as DNA, the CDR3 is TGTGCCAGCAGTGAATGGGGGAGGAGCAACGAGCAGTACTTC. It encodes CASSEWGRSNEQYF.

The chain combines TRBV7-9 with TRBJ1-2; weak D call: TRBD1 (6 bases). Germline values: CDR1 SEHNR, CDR2 FQNEAQ (reference sequence). This CDR3 is 13 amino acids long. V lost 6 bases and J 4 bases, leaving 12 bases between the germline ends. The CDR3 nucleotides read TGTGCCAGCAGTAGGCAGGGGCCCTATGGCTACACCTTC. Translated: CASSRQGPYGYTF.